A selection of T cell receptor beta chains follows, all from one sample in a study of blood T cell repertoires in COVID-19. Assay: immunoSEQ multiplex PCR; the TCRdb copy retains only in-frame clones and omits some. The sample includes about 230,000 clones, 85% to 90% of them seen just once. The specimen sequenced was peripheral blood. The receptors shown here come from a man aged 25-40 years with COVID-19, enrolled during active disease. Each CDR3 is given with its conserved first and last residue. Each record gives: J gene, V gene, clone size, D gene, CDR3 length, CDR3 protein, CDR3 DNA. D genes are given only for firm matches. Where a row states a size, it is once, few, many or the class of an expanded clone; other rows omit it.

TRBJ2-1	TRBV19	.	.	13	CASSMGAYNEQFF	TGTGCCAGTAGTATGGGAGCCTACAATGAGCAGTTCTTC
TRBJ2-5	TRBV29-1	few	.	13	CSVVRHLKETQYF	TGCAGCGTTGTACGCCACCTAAAAGAGACCCAGTACTTC
TRBJ1-6	TRBV19	.	TRBD1	14	CASTTGQGRWALHF	TGTGCCAGTACGACGGGACAGGGACGGTGGGCCCTCCACTTT
TRBJ2-7	TRBV21-1	few	.	16	CASSKVGFDSPYEQYF	TGTGCCAGCAGCAAAGTGGGTTTCGACAGTCCCTACGAGCAGTACTTC
TRBJ1-2	TRBV12-3/TRBV12-4	.	.	11	CASRSFYGYTF	TGTGCCAGCAGGTCTTTCTATGGCTACACCTTC
TRBJ1-2	TRBV6-5	.	.	12	CASIGQIDGYTF	TGTGCCAGCATTGGACAGATAGATGGCTACACCTTC
TRBJ2-2	TRBV7-2	.	TRBD1	15	CATELTGGFTGELFF	TGTGCCACCGAGTTGACAGGGGGCTTTACCGGGGAGCTGTTTTTT
TRBJ2-7	TRBV30	.	TRBD1	15	CAWSLWDRTSYEQYF	TGTGCCTGGAGTCTATGGGACAGAACATCCTACGAGCAGTACTTC
TRBJ1-2	TRBV7-8	.	.	13	CASSLGQGGGYTF	TGTGCCAGCAGCTTAGGGCAGGGAGGAGGCTACACCTTC
TRBJ2-7	TRBV12-3/TRBV12-4	.	.	12	CASSLLRVEQYF	TGTGCCAGCAGTTTACTCAGGGTCGAGCAGTACTTC
TRBJ2-5	TRBV10-3	.	.	12	CAISEVEETQYF	TGTGCCATCAGTGAGGTAGAAGAGACCCAGTACTTC
TRBJ2-3	TRBV7-2	once	TRBD2	15	CASSLGAGGPRTQYF	TGTGCCAGCAGCTTAGGAGCGGGGGGGCCCCGTACGCAGTATTTT
TRBJ2-7	TRBV28	.	TRBD2	15	CASSGTSGGSYEQYF	TGTGCCAGCAGTGGGACTAGCGGGGGATCTTACGAGCAGTACTTC
TRBJ1-1	TRBV18	.	.	15	CASTETLDINTEAFF	TGTGCCAGCACCGAGACATTAGATATCAACACTGAAGCTTTCTTT
TRBJ1-3	TRBV9	.	.	16	CASSYGRWATTNTIYF	TGTGCCAGCAGTTACGGGAGGTGGGCGACAACGAACACCATATATTTT
TRBJ1-2	TRBV27	.	TRBD1	14	CASSFTTGNYGYTF	TGTGCCAGCAGTTTCACGACAGGGAACTATGGCTACACCTTC
TRBJ1-1	TRBV7-9	.	.	16	CASSSKGVLLNTEAFF	TGTGCCAGCAGCTCCAAGGGGGTCCTATTGAACACTGAAGCTTTCTTT
TRBJ1-2	TRBV25-1	.	.	16	CASRGGFTGRFYGYTF	TGTGCCAGCAGGGGAGGGTTTACAGGTAGATTCTATGGCTACACCTTC
TRBJ1-1	TRBV6-5	.	.	11	CASFGNTEAFF	TGTGCCAGCTTCGGGAACACTGAAGCTTTCTTT
TRBJ2-1	TRBV15	.	TRBD2	17	CATSRDRGGSSYNEQFF	TGTGCCACCAGCAGAGATCGGGGCGGGAGCTCCTACAATGAGCAGTTCTTC
TRBJ1-1	TRBV10-3	.	.	16	CAIGRRKEAMRTEAFF	TGTGCCATCGGAAGGAGGAAGGAGGCGATGCGCACTGAAGCTTTCTTT
TRBJ2-1	TRBV9	.	.	16	CASSVAPLASGGEQFF	TGTGCCAGCAGCGTAGCCCCCCTAGCTTCGGGTGGTGAGCAGTTCTTC
TRBJ1-1	TRBV16	.	.	14	CASSQYVGRTEAFF	TGTGCCAGCAGCCAATACGTAGGGAGGACTGAAGCTTTCTTT
TRBJ1-5	TRBV7-2	.	.	17	CASSLAASFYSNQPQHF	TGTGCCAGCAGCTTAGCTGCCAGTTTTTATAGCAATCAGCCCCAGCATTTT
TRBJ2-7	TRBV24-1	.	.	15	CATSDPSGSYYEQYF	TGTGCCACCAGTGACCCTTCCGGGAGCTACTACGAGCAGTACTTC
TRBJ1-2	TRBV9	.	TRBD1	15	CASSQGGRANYGYTF	TGTGCCAGCAGCCAGGGGGGTAGAGCTAACTATGGCTACACCTTC
TRBJ1-1	TRBV5-4	.	.	18	CASSLEQVHPPIGTEAFF	TGTGCCAGCAGCTTAGAACAGGTACACCCTCCCATTGGGACTGAAGCTTTCTTT
TRBJ2-3	TRBV7-8	.	.	15	CASSLVGGVPDTQYF	TGTGCCAGCAGCTTAGTTGGCGGGGTCCCAGATACGCAGTATTTT
TRBJ2-5	TRBV28	.	TRBD2	17	CASSTPGLAGGTETQYF	TGTGCCAGCTCTACCCCGGGACTAGCGGGGGGGACCGAGACCCAGTACTTC
TRBJ1-2	TRBV11-2	.	.	14	CASSTDAIYYGYTF	TGTGCCAGCAGCACAGACGCAATCTACTATGGCTACACCTTC
TRBJ1-1	TRBV12-3/TRBV12-4	.	.	13	CASSPQENTEAFF	TGTGCCAGCAGCCCACAGGAGAACACTGAAGCTTTCTTT
TRBJ2-7	TRBV18	.	TRBD2	15	CASSPGTSGPYEQYF	TGTGCCAGCTCACCAGGAACTAGCGGTCCCTACGAGCAGTACTTC
TRBJ2-6	TRBV4-2	.	.	15	CASSQTVTGANVLTF	TGTGCCAGCAGCCAAACGGTCACTGGGGCCAACGTCCTGACTTTC
TRBJ2-2	TRBV10-3	.	.	11	CAIRRIGELFF	TGTGCCATCAGGAGAATCGGGGAGCTGTTTTTT
TRBJ1-2	TRBV5-4	.	TRBD1	14	CASSEGQGAQGYTF	TGTGCCAGCAGCGAGGGACAGGGGGCGCAGGGCTACACCTTC
TRBJ1-5	TRBV28	few	TRBD1	15	CASSLGTGRTQPQHF	TGTGCCAGCAGTTTAGGGACAGGGCGAACTCAGCCCCAGCATTTT
TRBJ1-1	TRBV7-2	once	TRBD1	15	CASSYPGQPNTEAFF	TGTGCCAGCAGCTATCCGGGACAGCCGAACACTGAAGCTTTCTTT
TRBJ1-3	TRBV6-6	.	TRBD1	14	CASRSGTAGNTIYF	TGTGCCAGCAGGTCCGGGACAGCTGGAAACACCATATATTTT
TRBJ1-2	TRBV5-6	.	.	12	CASSLANYGYTF	TGTGCCAGCAGCTTGGCGAACTATGGCTACACCTTC
TRBJ2-3	TRBV4-2	.	TRBD2	17	CASSQRPSGSGSDTQYF	TGTGCCAGCAGCCAGAGACCTAGCGGGAGCGGGTCAGATACGCAGTATTTT
TRBJ1-1	TRBV6-5	.	TRBD1	15	CASSQTGAGNTEAFF	TGTGCCAGCAGTCAGACAGGGGCGGGGAACACTGAAGCTTTCTTT
TRBJ2-7	TRBV6-2/TRBV6-3	.	.	12	CASSLPSYEQYF	TGTGCCAGCAGTCTCCCCTCCTACGAGCAGTACTTC
TRBJ1-5	TRBV19	.	.	15	CASSAAGAGNQPQHF	TGTGCCAGTAGTGCCGCGGGGGCGGGCAATCAGCCCCAGCATTTT
TRBJ1-4	TRBV7-6	.	TRBD1	16	CASSSHRGTGDEKLFF	TGTGCCAGCAGCTCCCATCGGGGGACAGGGGATGAAAAACTGTTTTTT
TRBJ1-4	TRBV5-4	.	.	16	CASSLMLGGLSEKLFF	TGTGCCAGCAGCTTGATGCTCGGGGGGTTAAGTGAAAAACTGTTTTTT
TRBJ2-1	TRBV5-5	few	TRBD2	16	CASRREAGGTYNEQFF	TGTGCCAGCAGACGAGAAGCGGGAGGAACATACAATGAGCAGTTCTTC